The rows below give T cell receptor beta chains drawn from one sample of a study of cytomegalovirus exposure and HLA in healthy donors. Assay used: immunoSEQ multiplex PCR; TCRdb lists only in-frame clones, some missing. The sample has 150,000 to 200,000 clones; around 81% are singletons. The sequenced material came from PBMCs. These receptors were taken from a man aged 18 to 30 in good health and CMV-seronegative. The CDR3 runs from the conserved cysteine through the conserved F or W. The D gene is left open where the match is weak. Not all rows give a size; the values are once, few, many and, for expanded clones, a class.

j_call d_call v_call clone_size cdr3_aa cdr3_nt
TRBJ2-2 . TRBV25-1 . CASSEGQGNTGELFF TGTGCCAGCAGTGAGGGCCAGGGAAACACCGGGGAGCTGTTTTTT
TRBJ1-5 TRBD1 TRBV28 . CASSPPGQGFMPQHF TGTGCCAGCAGTCCTCCGGGACAGGGTTTCATGCCCCAGCATTTT
TRBJ1-4 . TRBV11-1 medium-sized CASSLTGDEKLFF TGTGCCAGCAGCTTAACGGGGGATGAAAAACTGTTTTTT
TRBJ2-3 . TRBV5-6 . CASSRQISQKSTDTQYF TGTGCCAGCAGCCGTCAAATATCACAGAAAAGCACAGATACGCAGTATTTT
TRBJ2-5 . TRBV14 . CASSQDLVLGETQYF TGTGCCAGCAGCCAAGACCTAGTCCTGGGTGAGACCCAGTACTTC
TRBJ2-1 TRBD2 TRBV2 . CASSEQVSGSGFWELYNEQFF TGTGCCAGCAGTGAACAGGTTAGCGGGAGTGGCTTTTGGGAGCTCTACAATGAGCAGTTCTTC
TRBJ2-5 TRBD2 TRBV9 . CASSARLAGDQETQYF TGTGCCAGCAGCGCCCGACTAGCGGGGGACCAAGAGACCCAGTACTTC
TRBJ1-1 TRBD1 TRBV19 . CASSIWDRGLRAEAFF TGTGCCAGTAGTATATGGGACAGGGGGTTAAGGGCTGAAGCTTTCTTT
TRBJ2-7 TRBD1 TRBV6-6 . CASRPGQGAYEQYF TGTGCCAGCAGGCCGGGACAGGGAGCCTACGAGCAGTACTTC
TRBJ1-5 . TRBV6-1 . CASTREADQPQHF TGTGCCAGCACCCGAGAGGCGGATCAGCCCCAGCATTTT
TRBJ2-7 TRBD1 TRBV28 . CASVAGGLYEQYF TGTGCCAGCGTAGCAGGGGGCCTGTACGAGCAGTACTTC
TRBJ2-7 TRBD2 TRBV5-6 . CASSLINRLAGRLTYEQYF TGTGCCAGCAGCTTGATCAACAGACTAGCGGGAAGACTGACCTACGAGCAGTACTTC
TRBJ2-5 TRBD2 TRBV6-1 . CASSETSGGAYETQYF TGTGCCAGCAGTGAAACTAGCGGGGGGGCATATGAGACCCAGTACTTC
TRBJ2-7 TRBD1 TRBV5-1 . CASSATGGFSYEQYF TGCGCCAGCAGCGCCACAGGGGGTTTCTCCTACGAGCAGTACTTC
TRBJ1-2 . TRBV11-2 . CASTWRANYGYTF TGTGCCAGCACCTGGCGGGCTAACTATGGCTACACCTTC
TRBJ2-7 TRBD2 TRBV5-6 . CASSLGAGGYYEQYF TGTGCCAGCAGCTTGGGGGCCGGGGGGTACTACGAGCAGTACTTC
TRBJ2-1 . TRBV28 few CASSRSVGEQFF TGTGCCAGCAGTCGTAGCGTGGGTGAGCAGTTCTTC
TRBJ1-4 TRBD1 TRBV9 . CASSGTGAGRANEKLFF TGTGCCAGCAGCGGCACAGGGGCAGGTAGAGCTAATGAAAAACTGTTTTTT
TRBJ2-4 TRBD2 TRBV2 . CARRRIAGGEGIQYF TGTGCCAGGAGACGAATAGCGGGAGGCGAGGGCATTCAGTACTTC
TRBJ2-7 . TRBV27 . CASSFHGGYEQYF TGTGCCAGCAGTTTCCACGGGGGTTACGAGCAGTACTTC
TRBJ2-1 TRBD1 TRBV27 . CASRKPGQGFNEQFF TGTGCCAGCAGGAAACCGGGACAGGGGTTCAATGAGCAGTTCTTC
TRBJ2-1 TRBD2 TRBV11-2 . CASSLAVSGNEQFF TGTGCCAGCAGCTTAGCGGTTAGCGGGAATGAGCAGTTCTTC
TRBJ2-6 . TRBV5-1 . CASSQGTTSGANVLTF TGCGCCAGCAGCCAAGGGACAACCTCTGGGGCCAACGTCCTGACTTTC
TRBJ2-7 TRBD1 TRBV5-1 . CASSSDRGREQYF TGCGCCAGCAGCTCGGACAGGGGGCGGGAGCAGTACTTC
TRBJ1-2 . TRBV4-1 once CASSQDLVAYYGYTF TGCGCCAGCAGCCAAGATCTCGTGGCCTACTATGGCTACACCTTC
TRBJ2-3 . TRBV20-1 . CSAEYYDTQYF TGCAGTGCAGAATACTACGATACGCAGTATTTT
TRBJ1-2 TRBD1 TRBV27 . CASSLDRDRVPYGYTF TGTGCCAGCAGTCTCGACCGGGACAGGGTCCCCTATGGCTACACCTTC
TRBJ2-7 TRBD1 TRBV4-3 . CASSPIPGQGTYEQYF TGCGCCAGCAGTCCCATCCCGGGACAGGGAACCTACGAGCAGTACTTC
TRBJ2-7 . TRBV7-9 . CASSLQAYEQYF TGTGCCAGCAGCTTACAGGCCTACGAGCAGTACTTC
TRBJ1-2 . TRBV19 . CASSQGRGYGYTF TGTGCCAGTAGTCAAGGACGGGGATATGGCTACACCTTC
TRBJ2-7 . TRBV5-6 once CASSLLGAQGSKPYEQYF TGTGCCAGCAGCTTGTTAGGGGCCCAGGGATCAAAACCCTACGAGCAGTACTTC
TRBJ1-2 . TRBV4-3 . CASSQGRGQNYGYTF TGCGCCAGCAGCCAAGGGAGGGGCCAGAACTATGGCTACACCTTC
TRBJ2-3 TRBD1 TRBV30 . CAWALNPGQGHTDTQYF TGTGCCTGGGCCCTTAATCCGGGACAGGGACACACAGATACGCAGTATTTT
TRBJ1-2 . TRBV5-1 . CASSLFTGFGYTF TGCGCCAGCAGCTTATTTACAGGGTTCGGCTACACCTTC
TRBJ2-1 TRBD1 TRBV4-1 . CASSLQGADEQFF TGCGCCAGCAGCCTACAGGGGGCCGATGAGCAGTTCTTC
TRBJ1-3 TRBD1 TRBV7-2 . CASSARPGTGGNTIYF TGTGCCAGCAGCGCCCGCCCCGGGACAGGGGGAAACACCATATATTTT
TRBJ2-7 . TRBV6-1 once CASRRDYEQYF TGTGCCAGCAGGAGGGACTACGAGCAGTACTTC
TRBJ2-2 TRBD2 TRBV7-7 . CASSPLRGSGELFF TGTGCTAGCAGCCCTTTGCGGGGGTCCGGGGAGCTGTTTTTT
TRBJ2-5 TRBD2 TRBV9 . CASSVAVGGETQYF TGTGCCAGCAGCGTAGCTGTGGGGGGGGAGACCCAGTACTTC
TRBJ2-7 TRBD1 TRBV7-9 . CASSSSPGQVYEQYF TGTGCCAGCAGCTCCTCACCGGGACAGGTATACGAGCAGTACTTC
TRBJ2-7 . TRBV28 . CASRPGYDEQYF TGTGCCAGCAGGCCCGGGTACGACGAGCAGTACTTC
TRBJ2-5 TRBD2 TRBV29-1 . CSVEWGLGAETQYF TGCAGCGTTGAATGGGGACTAGGAGCAGAGACCCAGTACTTC
TRBJ2-5 . TRBV6-1 . CASSTATRFDETQYF TGTGCCAGCAGTACTGCGACGAGGTTCGATGAGACCCAGTACTTC